Below are 8 T cell receptor beta chains sequenced from a single sample in a study of post-analysis software for immune sequencing data. Points from the study as a whole: Patients showed TRBV5-6, TRBV5-1 and TRBV20-1 among a few TRBV segments more frequent than in controls.

Incorporated into the TCR beta cDNA libraries were unique molecular identifiers, which served to reduce PCR and sequencing biases. In TCRdb, the PCR reads were re-called with MiXCR into one record per CDR3 protein. Among roughly 800,000 distinct CDR3 sequences listed, approximately 53% were seen once. No antigen has been assigned to these receptors. Material: blood. The receptors come from a girl aged 5-17 years with multiple sclerosis.

The chain links TRBV15 to TRBJ2-1; 7 bases are a match to TRBD1. Germline CDR1 LNHNV, CDR2 YYDKDF (reference sequence). J gave up 7 bases and V 3 bases, and 6 bases lay outside the gene matches. This CDR3 has 14 residues. The CDR3 DNA follows: TGTGCCACCAGCAGGGGACAGTTGCGGAATGAGCAGTTCTTC. Protein sequence: CATSRGQLRNEQFF.

The gene calls are TRBV20-1 and TRBJ2-1, with 7 bases aligning to TRBD2. The CDR3 is 14 residues long. J gave up 0 bases and V 3 bases, and 2 bases lay outside the gene matches. The V gene's germline CDR1 is DFQATT and CDR2 SNEGSKA (reference sequence). The CDR3 protein is CSASGGYSYNEQFF. CDR3 sequence (DNA): TGCAGTGCTAGCGGGGGGTACTCCTACAATGAGCAGTTCTTC.

The gene calls are TRBV15 and TRBJ2-3; the D is unclear. V dropped 0 bases and J dropped 6 bases, with 13 bases sitting between them. This CDR3 has 15 residues. Germline V lookup: CDR1 LNHNV, CDR2 YYDKDF (reference sequence). The CDR3 loop is CATSRDPVSPDTQYF. CDR3 DNA sequence: TGTGCCACCAGCAGAGATCCGGTTAGTCCGGATACGCAGTATTTT.

The CDR3 nucleotides read TGCGCCAGCAGCAGAACGTTCGGGACAGTCTACGAGCAGTACTTC. As protein: CASSRTFGTVYEQYF. The rearrangement joins TRBV5-1 to TRBJ2-7, with 7 bases lining up with TRBD1. There are 15 residues in the CDR3. Looked up from germline, CDR1 is SGHRS and CDR2 is YFSETQ. Germline trimming cut 4 bases from V and 3 bases from J; bases unmatched to any gene: 10.

In this sample, this clonotype turned up a few times. J is TRBJ2-7 and V is TRBV9, with 10 nucleotides matching TRBD2. V shed 2 bases and J 5 bases; nucleotides not matched to a gene: 4. This CDR3 contains 14 residues. Germline CDR1 and CDR2: SGDLS and YYNGEE. The CDR3 DNA reads as TGTGCCAGCAGCGTTCTAGCGGGAGTTAACGAGCAGTACTTC. Its translation is CASSVLAGVNEQYF.

This chain joins TRBV4-1 and TRBJ2-3; D might be TRBD2 (6 bases). CDR3 length: 17 amino acids. Germline V gene sequence: CDR1 MGHRA, CDR2 YSYEKL. Trimming left V 0 bases short and J 4 bases short, with 17 bases between. The CDR3 is CASSQDKMTREADTQYF. The CDR3 DNA reads as TGCGCCAGCAGCCAAGATAAAATGACCAGGGAGGCAGATACGCAGTATTTT.

The chain carries TRBV7-2 and TRBJ2-5, with 9 bases aligning to TRBD1. The CDR3 extends over 14 amino acids. Looked up from germline, CDR1 is SGHTA and CDR2 is FQGNSA. Trimming at V came to 5 bases and at J to 5 bases, leaving 6 bases not matched to a gene. The CDR3 reads CASSATGGWETQYF. The CDR3 coding sequence is TGTGCCAGCAGCGCCACAGGGGGCTGGGAGACCCAGTACTTC.

This chain uses TRBV24-1 with TRBJ2-5, with TRBD1 matching 11 bases. Germline V gene data show CDR1 as KGHDR and CDR2 as SFDVKD. After removal of 2 bases from V and 5 bases from J, the junction contained 6 bases not matched to a gene. This CDR3 contains 16 residues. The CDR3 bases are TGTGCCACCAGTGATTCCGGGACAGGGGGTTGGGAGACCCAGTACTTC. Residues: CATSDSGTGGWETQYF.